This T cell receptor (beta chain) was sequenced for a study of cytomegalovirus exposure and HLA in healthy donors. About the research overall: The Caucasian-associated ancestry cluster held around four fifths of more than 350 genotyped donors. Study-wide results and caveats: It was reported in a later analysis that an Asian-associated ancestry cluster showed fewer N-insertions than the roughly 710-donor mean. In an earlier analysis, in roughly 580 donors, most V segments appeared productive either ~87% or ~30% of the time.

Primers: 60 Vbeta forward and 13 Jbeta reverse. Clones were sequenced by immunoSEQ multiplex PCR, and TCRdb holds only the in-frame ones, with some missing. The sample comprises 200,000 to 250,000 clones, around four fifths of which are singletons, and approximately 2.6% rests with the top ten. Note on this clone: No antigen is known for it.

Though nominally healthy at sampling, donors likely had unrecorded immune exposures. Germline-derived CDR1 and CDR2 are LNHDA and SQIVND (reference sequence). After removal of 4 bases from V and 9 bases from J, the junction contained 5 bases not matched to a gene. The CDR3 extends over 14 amino acids. This TCR came from a woman in her fifties or sixties in good health and CMV-seropositive. The sequencing input was PBMCs. V usage is TRBV19 and J usage is TRBJ2-4, with 11 bases identical to TRBD1. CDR3 coding DNA: TGTGCCAGTAGTACAAGGACAGGGGGCGGCATTCAGTACTTC. Translated: CASSTRTGGGIQYF.